Listed below are T cell receptor beta chains from one sample, sequenced in a study of graft-versus-host responses after intestinal transplantation. Their cognate antigens are unknown. The method was immunoSEQ multiplex PCR; TCRdb's version includes in-frame clones alone and lacks a portion of them. The profile shows roughly 39,000 clones, roughly 95% of them singletons. The source was unstimulated CD8+ T cells sorted from spleen or lymph node cells, collected before transplant. The receptors stem from a human donor who was the organ donor for an intestinal transplant. The CDR3 runs from the conserved cysteine through the conserved F or W. The D gene is left open where the match is weak. Size is stated for part of the rows, as once, few or many counts, or as a class when the clone is expanded.

d_gene: -
abundance: -
v_gene: TRBV7-6
j_gene: TRBJ1-1
CDR3aa: CASSHTGGAGSHTEAFF
CDR3nt: TGTGCCAGCAGCCACACAGGAGGTGCGGGTTCCCACACTGAAGCTTTCTTT

d_gene: -
abundance: -
v_gene: TRBV7-9
j_gene: TRBJ2-1
CDR3aa: CASSLGPAQFF
CDR3nt: TGTGCCAGCAGCTTAGGACCGGCACAGTTCTTC

d_gene: -
abundance: -
v_gene: TRBV4-1
j_gene: TRBJ2-7
CDR3aa: CASSQDPSTHEQYF
CDR3nt: TGCGCCAGCAGCCAAGATCCTAGCACCCACGAGCAGTACTTC

d_gene: TRBD1
abundance: -
v_gene: TRBV30
j_gene: TRBJ2-7
CDR3aa: CAWSVALDRGYEQYF
CDR3nt: TGTGCCTGGAGTGTGGCCCTCGACAGGGGGTACGAGCAGTACTTC

d_gene: TRBD2
abundance: -
v_gene: TRBV13
j_gene: TRBJ2-5
CDR3aa: CASSQFYGTSGGETQYF
CDR3nt: TGTGCCAGCAGCCAATTCTATGGGACTAGCGGGGGCGAGACCCAGTACTTC

d_gene: -
abundance: once
v_gene: TRBV6-1
j_gene: TRBJ1-1
CDR3aa: CASSAQGTATEAFF
CDR3nt: TGTGCCAGCAGTGCTCAGGGGACGGCCACTGAAGCTTTCTTT

d_gene: -
abundance: -
v_gene: TRBV11-2
j_gene: TRBJ1-2
CDR3aa: CASSSGAAYGYTF
CDR3nt: TGTGCCAGCAGCTCGGGGGCGGCCTATGGCTACACCTTC

d_gene: -
abundance: -
v_gene: TRBV4-1
j_gene: TRBJ2-7
CDR3aa: CASSQEPGTSYEQYF
CDR3nt: TGCGCCAGCAGCCAGGAACCAGGGACGAGTTACGAGCAGTACTTC

d_gene: TRBD1
abundance: -
v_gene: TRBV27
j_gene: TRBJ1-4
CDR3aa: CASSDSGQGINEKLFF
CDR3nt: TGTGCCAGCAGTGATTCGGGACAGGGAATTAATGAAAAACTGTTTTTT

d_gene: -
abundance: -
v_gene: TRBV5-5
j_gene: TRBJ1-2
CDR3aa: CASSFHRGVPFNPPNYGYTF
CDR3nt: TGTGCCAGCAGCTTCCACCGGGGCGTTCCTTTTAATCCCCCTAACTATGGCTACACCTTC

d_gene: -
abundance: -
v_gene: TRBV10-1
j_gene: TRBJ1-5
CDR3aa: CASSDLLGQPQHF
CDR3nt: TGCGCCAGCAGTGACCTCCTGGGACAGCCCCAGCATTTT

d_gene: -
abundance: -
v_gene: TRBV6-1
j_gene: TRBJ2-3
CDR3aa: CASSEALGGASDTQYF
CDR3nt: TGTGCCAGCAGTGAAGCGCTCGGGGGCGCGTCAGATACGCAGTATTTT

d_gene: -
abundance: -
v_gene: TRBV19
j_gene: TRBJ2-1
CDR3aa: CASSSGPNEQFF
CDR3nt: TGTGCCTCCTCGAGCGGCCCCAATGAGCAGTTCTTC

d_gene: TRBD1
abundance: -
v_gene: TRBV10-3
j_gene: TRBJ2-5
CDR3aa: CAISDREETQYF
CDR3nt: TGTGCCATCAGCGACAGGGAAGAGACCCAGTACTTC

d_gene: -
abundance: -
v_gene: TRBV27
j_gene: TRBJ2-7
CDR3aa: CASGELYEQYF
CDR3nt: TGTGCCAGCGGGGAGCTCTACGAGCAGTACTTC

d_gene: TRBD2
abundance: -
v_gene: TRBV27
j_gene: TRBJ2-1
CDR3aa: CASTSSGGYNEQFF
CDR3nt: TGTGCCAGCACCTCTAGCGGGGGTTACAATGAGCAGTTCTTC

d_gene: -
abundance: -
v_gene: TRBV19
j_gene: TRBJ2-7
CDR3aa: CASSPGYPYEQYF
CDR3nt: TGTGCCAGTAGTCCAGGGTATCCCTACGAGCAGTACTTC

d_gene: -
abundance: -
v_gene: TRBV15
j_gene: TRBJ2-5
CDR3aa: CATSREWTRYEETQYF
CDR3nt: TGTGCCACCAGCAGAGAGTGGACGAGATATGAAGAGACCCAGTACTTC

d_gene: TRBD2
abundance: -
v_gene: TRBV30
j_gene: TRBJ2-3
CDR3aa: CASERGSSTDTQYF
CDR3nt: TGTGCCTCGGAGCGGGGGTCGAGCACAGATACGCAGTATTTT

d_gene: -
abundance: -
v_gene: TRBV6-1
j_gene: TRBJ1-1
CDR3aa: CASSEIGSNTEAFF
CDR3nt: TGTGCCAGCAGTGAAATCGGCAGTAACACTGAAGCTTTCTTT

d_gene: -
abundance: -
v_gene: TRBV4-3
j_gene: TRBJ2-5
CDR3aa: CASSQEQGNQETQYF
CDR3nt: TGCGCCAGCAGCCAAGAGCAGGGCAACCAAGAGACCCAGTACTTC

d_gene: TRBD1
abundance: -
v_gene: TRBV4-3
j_gene: TRBJ2-3
CDR3aa: CASSQSQGASDTQYF
CDR3nt: TGCGCCAGCAGCCAATCACAGGGGGCATCCGATACGCAGTATTTT

d_gene: TRBD2
abundance: -
v_gene: TRBV5-6
j_gene: TRBJ2-7
CDR3aa: CASSFGTSFYEQYF
CDR3nt: TGTGCCAGCAGCTTTGGGACTAGCTTCTACGAGCAGTACTTC

d_gene: TRBD2
abundance: -
v_gene: TRBV6-5
j_gene: TRBJ2-5
CDR3aa: CASSPTGGYQETQYF
CDR3nt: TGTGCCAGCAGCCCGACGGGGGGGTACCAAGAGACCCAGTACTTC

d_gene: -
abundance: -
v_gene: TRBV6-5
j_gene: TRBJ2-1
CDR3aa: CASSDPRDNEQFF
CDR3nt: TGTGCCAGCAGTGACCCCAGGGACAATGAGCAGTTCTTC

d_gene: -
abundance: once
v_gene: TRBV4-1
j_gene: TRBJ2-7
CDR3aa: CASSRGMVYEQYF
CDR3nt: TGCGCCAGCAGCCGCGGTATGGTCTACGAGCAGTACTTC

d_gene: TRBD1
abundance: -
v_gene: TRBV6-6
j_gene: TRBJ2-7
CDR3aa: CASRIVGTGGHEQYF
CDR3nt: TGTGCCAGCCGTATCGTCGGGACAGGGGGACACGAGCAGTACTTC

d_gene: TRBD1
abundance: -
v_gene: TRBV27
j_gene: TRBJ1-2
CDR3aa: CASRMWDRDPYGYTF
CDR3nt: TGTGCCAGCAGGATGTGGGACAGGGACCCCTATGGCTACACCTTC

d_gene: -
abundance: -
v_gene: TRBV5-6
j_gene: TRBJ1-1
CDR3aa: CASRWGPMNTEAFF
CDR3nt: TGTGCCAGCAGATGGGGACCCATGAACACTGAAGCTTTCTTT

d_gene: -
abundance: -
v_gene: TRBV6-6
j_gene: TRBJ1-1
CDR3aa: CASSYLQTANTEAFF
CDR3nt: TGTGCCAGCAGTTACTTACAGACAGCGAACACTGAAGCTTTCTTT

d_gene: -
abundance: -
v_gene: TRBV7-9
j_gene: TRBJ1-6
CDR3aa: CASSPPDSNSPLHF
CDR3nt: TGTGCCAGCAGCCCACCGGACTCTAATTCACCCCTCCACTTT

d_gene: -
abundance: -
v_gene: TRBV5-4
j_gene: TRBJ2-3
CDR3aa: CASSLVGGPTDTQYF
CDR3nt: TGTGCCAGCAGCTTGGTGGGGGGGCCCACAGATACGCAGTATTTT

d_gene: TRBD1
abundance: -
v_gene: TRBV7-6
j_gene: TRBJ2-3
CDR3aa: CASSSGQGYADTQYF
CDR3nt: TGTGCCAGCAGCTCCGGACAGGGATATGCAGATACGCAGTATTTT

d_gene: -
abundance: -
v_gene: TRBV2
j_gene: TRBJ1-1
CDR3aa: CASSDEGAEAFF
CDR3nt: TGTGCCAGCAGTGATGAGGGGGCTGAAGCTTTCTTT

d_gene: -
abundance: -
v_gene: TRBV27
j_gene: TRBJ1-2
CDR3aa: CASSWAGDHYGYTF
CDR3nt: TGTGCCAGCAGTTGGGCAGGGGATCACTATGGCTACACCTTC

d_gene: -
abundance: -
v_gene: TRBV5-1
j_gene: TRBJ1-5
CDR3aa: CASSLAPQREHKKYSNQPQHF
CDR3nt: TGCGCCAGCAGCTTGGCCCCCCAACGTGAACACAAAAAGTATAGCAATCAGCCCCAGCATTTT